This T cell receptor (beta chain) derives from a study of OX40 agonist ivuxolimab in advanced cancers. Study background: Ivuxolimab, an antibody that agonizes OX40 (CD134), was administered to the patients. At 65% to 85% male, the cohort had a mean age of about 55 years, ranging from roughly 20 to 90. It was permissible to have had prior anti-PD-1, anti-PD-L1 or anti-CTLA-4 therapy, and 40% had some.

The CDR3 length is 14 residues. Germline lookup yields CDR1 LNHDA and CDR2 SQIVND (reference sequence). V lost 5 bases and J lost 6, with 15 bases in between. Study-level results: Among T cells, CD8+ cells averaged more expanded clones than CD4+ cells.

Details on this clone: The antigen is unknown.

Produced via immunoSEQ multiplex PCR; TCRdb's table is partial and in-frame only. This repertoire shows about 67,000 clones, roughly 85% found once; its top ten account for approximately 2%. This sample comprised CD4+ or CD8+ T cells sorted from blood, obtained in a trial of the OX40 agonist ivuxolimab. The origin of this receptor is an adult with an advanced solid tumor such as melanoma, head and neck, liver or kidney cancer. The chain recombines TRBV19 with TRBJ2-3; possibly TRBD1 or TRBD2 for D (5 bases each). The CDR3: CASSVRGPPDTQYF. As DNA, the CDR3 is TGTGCCAGTAGTGTCCGGGGCCCACCTGATACGCAGTATTTT.